A selection of T cell receptor beta chains follows, all from one sample in a study of lung T cells in sarcoidosis with Löfgren's syndrome. TCRdb passed the reads through MiXCR, listing each CDR3 protein once. The repertoire includes some 65,000 distinct CDR3 sequences, 20% to 25% of them detected once, and 2.3% sits in the top ten. The sequencing sample was made of CD4+ T cells from PBMCs. The receptor source for this set is a human donor with sarcoidosis (Löfgren's syndrome or another form), or a control subject (not recorded which). CDR3s include the opening cysteine and the closing phenylalanine or tryptophan. D genes are given only for firm matches. Expanded clones get a size class; other rows say once, few or many, or leave the size out.

d_gene: .
abundance: .
j_gene: TRBJ2-1
v_gene: TRBV2
CDR3aa: CDSSHDPSYNEQFF
CDR3nt: TGTGACAGCAGTCATGATCCGTCCTACAATGAGCAGTTCTTC

d_gene: TRBD2
abundance: many
j_gene: TRBJ2-1
v_gene: TRBV20-1
CDR3aa: CSARGLAGGGLINEQFF
CDR3nt: TGCAGTGCTAGGGGCCTAGCGGGGGGCGGACTCATCAATGAGCAGTTCTTC

d_gene: TRBD1
abundance: many
j_gene: TRBJ1-5
v_gene: TRBV20-1
CDR3aa: CSARPAGQYSNQPQHF
CDR3nt: TGCAGTGCTAGACCGGCGGGACAGTATAGCAATCAGCCCCAGCATTTT

d_gene: .
abundance: few
j_gene: TRBJ1-5
v_gene: TRBV12-3/TRBV12-4
CDR3aa: CASSPRIGDGNQPQHF
CDR3nt: TGTGCCAGCAGTCCTCGGATTGGGGATGGCAATCAGCCCCAGCATTTT

d_gene: .
abundance: many
j_gene: TRBJ2-3
v_gene: TRBV6-1
CDR3aa: CASSDWGYTDTQYF
CDR3nt: TGTGCCAGCAGTGACTGGGGCTACACAGATACGCAGTATTTT

d_gene: .
abundance: .
j_gene: TRBJ2-5
v_gene: TRBV6-2/TRBV6-3
CDR3aa: CASTGSKETQYF
CDR3nt: TGTGCCAGCACAGGCAGTAAAGAGACCCAATACTTC

d_gene: .
abundance: many
j_gene: TRBJ2-3
v_gene: TRBV7-2
CDR3aa: CASGRSIEADTQYF
CDR3nt: TGTGCCAGTGGACGTTCCATAGAGGCAGATACGCAGTATTTT

d_gene: .
abundance: many
j_gene: TRBJ2-7
v_gene: TRBV6-6
CDR3aa: CASSYASSYEQYF
CDR3nt: TGTGCCAGCAGTTACGCCAGCTCCTACGAGCAGTACTTC

d_gene: TRBD2
abundance: many
j_gene: TRBJ2-3
v_gene: TRBV28
CDR3aa: CASSGLASTDTQYF
CDR3nt: TGTGCCAGCTCGGGACTAGCGAGCACAGATACGCAGTATTTT

d_gene: .
abundance: many
j_gene: TRBJ2-5
v_gene: TRBV6-6
CDR3aa: CASSYSGNQETQYF
CDR3nt: TGTGCCAGCAGTTACTCAGGAAACCAAGAGACCCAGTACTTC

d_gene: .
abundance: many
j_gene: TRBJ2-5
v_gene: TRBV24-1
CDR3aa: CATSDARTLQETQYF
CDR3nt: TGTGCCACCAGTGACGCGCGGACCCTCCAAGAGACCCAGTACTTC

d_gene: .
abundance: few
j_gene: TRBJ2-2
v_gene: TRBV6-1
CDR3aa: CASSTSRERDTGELFF
CDR3nt: TGTGCCAGCAGTACTTCCAGGGAGCGGGACACCGGGGAGCTGTTTTTT

d_gene: .
abundance: many
j_gene: TRBJ2-5
v_gene: TRBV7-2
CDR3aa: CASSRPRETQYF
CDR3nt: TGTGCCAGCAGCCGCCCCAGAGAGACCCAGTACTTC

d_gene: .
abundance: few
j_gene: TRBJ2-3
v_gene: TRBV11-3
CDR3aa: CASSLGGSLTDTQYF
CDR3nt: TGTGCCAGCAGCTTAGGGGGGTCCCTCACAGATACGCAGTATTTT

d_gene: .
abundance: many
j_gene: TRBJ2-7
v_gene: TRBV20-1
CDR3aa: CSAGPNSGNEQYF
CDR3nt: TGCAGTGCTGGGCCAAATAGCGGAAACGAGCAGTACTTC

d_gene: TRBD1
abundance: many
j_gene: TRBJ2-1
v_gene: TRBV5-1
CDR3aa: CASSSVTGTEAREQFF
CDR3nt: TGCGCCAGCAGTTCTGTTACCGGGACAGAGGCCCGGGAGCAGTTCTTC

d_gene: .
abundance: few
j_gene: TRBJ2-1
v_gene: TRBV7-8
CDR3aa: CASSLAGNTYNEQFF
CDR3nt: TGTGCCAGCAGCTTAGCGGGGAACACCTACAATGAGCAGTTCTTC

d_gene: .
abundance: .
j_gene: TRBJ1-6
v_gene: TRBV18
CDR3aa: CASSPLKTKDLSPLHF
CDR3nt: TGTGCCAGCTCACCACTGAAGACAAAGGATCTTTCACCCCTCCACTTT

d_gene: .
abundance: .
j_gene: TRBJ1-5
v_gene: TRBV29-1
CDR3aa: CSAAQGSSNQPQHF
CDR3nt: TGCAGCGCTGCCCAAGGTTCTAGCAATCAGCCCCAGCATTTT

d_gene: .
abundance: many
j_gene: TRBJ1-5
v_gene: TRBV6-2/TRBV6-3
CDR3aa: CASCPDRRVSNQPQHF
CDR3nt: TGTGCCAGCTGCCCCGACCGTAGGGTGTCCAATCAGCCCCAGCATTTT

d_gene: .
abundance: .
j_gene: TRBJ1-1
v_gene: TRBV3-1
CDR3aa: CASRRTDSNTEAFF
CDR3nt: TGTGCCAGCAGACGGACAGATTCGAACACTGAAGCTTTCTTT

d_gene: .
abundance: few
j_gene: TRBJ1-5
v_gene: TRBV20-1
CDR3aa: CSAKKLGQTNQPQHF
CDR3nt: TGCAGTGCTAAAAAACTCGGACAGACCAATCAGCCCCAGCATTTT

d_gene: .
abundance: many
j_gene: TRBJ1-1
v_gene: TRBV12-3/TRBV12-4
CDR3aa: CASRTPGITEAFF
CDR3nt: TGTGCCAGCAGGACGCCAGGGATCACTGAAGCTTTCTTT

d_gene: .
abundance: many
j_gene: TRBJ1-6
v_gene: TRBV7-2
CDR3aa: CASSLAGNSPLHF
CDR3nt: TGTGCCAGCAGCTTAGCGGGTAATTCACCCCTCCACTTT

d_gene: TRBD1
abundance: .
j_gene: TRBJ2-4
v_gene: TRBV15
CDR3aa: CATSRGRTGGKNIQYF
CDR3nt: TGTGCCACCAGCAGGGGTAGGACAGGCGGCAAAAACATCCAGTACTTC

d_gene: .
abundance: once
j_gene: TRBJ2-7
v_gene: TRBV27
CDR3aa: CAGSLSPPGVGAYEQYF
CDR3nt: TGCGCCGGCAGTTTAAGTCCCCCGGGAGTAGGGGCATACGAGCAGTACTTC

d_gene: .
abundance: many
j_gene: TRBJ2-1
v_gene: TRBV6-4
CDR3aa: CATSMTPYNEQFF
CDR3nt: TGTGCCACCTCGATGACCCCGTACAATGAGCAGTTCTTC

d_gene: TRBD1
abundance: many
j_gene: TRBJ2-4
v_gene: TRBV6-1
CDR3aa: CASDRGGWDKAKNIQYF
CDR3nt: TGTGCCAGTGACAGGGGAGGTTGGGATAAGGCCAAAAACATTCAGTACTTC

d_gene: .
abundance: many
j_gene: TRBJ2-3
v_gene: TRBV27
CDR3aa: CASSPRTDTQYF
CDR3nt: TGTGCCAGCAGTCCTAGGACAGATACGCAGTATTTT

d_gene: TRBD1
abundance: .
j_gene: TRBJ1-2
v_gene: TRBV19
CDR3aa: CASSTGQGLNYGYTF
CDR3nt: TGTGCCAGTAGTACCGGACAGGGCCTGAACTATGGCTACACCTTC

d_gene: .
abundance: many
j_gene: TRBJ2-3
v_gene: TRBV20-1
CDR3aa: CSAPPGSTDTQYF
CDR3nt: TGCAGTGCACCGCCGGGGAGCACAGATACGCAGTATTTT

d_gene: .
abundance: .
j_gene: TRBJ2-1
v_gene: TRBV5-1
CDR3aa: CASSLILGNEQFF
CDR3nt: TGCGCCAGCAGCTTGATTTTAGGGAATGAGCAGTTCTTC

d_gene: .
abundance: few
j_gene: TRBJ2-4
v_gene: TRBV12-3/TRBV12-4
CDR3aa: CASSFSPGAKNIQYF
CDR3nt: TGTGCCAGCAGTTTTAGCCCCGGTGCCAAAAACATTCAGTACTTC

d_gene: TRBD1
abundance: .
j_gene: TRBJ1-2
v_gene: TRBV19
CDR3aa: CATRDRGRHVYTF
CDR3nt: TGTGCCACCCGGGACAGGGGGCGTCATGTCTACACCTTC

d_gene: .
abundance: few
j_gene: TRBJ2-3
v_gene: TRBV5-5
CDR3aa: CASSLVVDTQYF
CDR3nt: TGTGCCAGCAGCTTGGTAGTAGATACGCAGTATTTT

d_gene: TRBD1
abundance: many
j_gene: TRBJ2-3
v_gene: TRBV5-4
CDR3aa: CASSPPTGSTDTQYF
CDR3nt: TGTGCCAGCAGCCCACCGACAGGGAGCACAGATACGCAGTATTTT

d_gene: TRBD2
abundance: many
j_gene: TRBJ2-7
v_gene: TRBV27
CDR3aa: CASSLYSTSGGLSEQYF
CDR3nt: TGTGCCAGCAGTTTATATTCCACTAGCGGGGGTCTCTCCGAGCAGTACTTC

d_gene: .
abundance: few
j_gene: TRBJ1-5
v_gene: TRBV20-1
CDR3aa: CSARQGRDQPQHF
CDR3nt: TGCAGTGCTAGACAGGGACGAGATCAGCCCCAGCATTTT

d_gene: TRBD2
abundance: .
j_gene: TRBJ2-1
v_gene: TRBV5-1
CDR3aa: CASGAAGDGLNEQLF
CDR3nt: TGCGCCAGCGGGGCAGCGGGGGACGGTCTCAATGAGCAGCTCTTC